Listed below are T cell receptor beta chains from one sample, sequenced in a study of CD8 T cells in ankylosing spondylitis. MiXCR, run by TCRdb on the 5' RACE reads, gives a single entry per CDR3 protein. The profile shows around 490,000 distinct CDR3 sequences, 5.3% of them singletons. The sample consisted of blood, either unsorted or a sorted T cell fraction (not recorded which). These TCRs come from a male donor with ankylosing spondylitis. CDR3s include the opening cysteine and the closing phenylalanine or tryptophan. A D gene is named only where the DNA matches it firmly. Only part of the rows carry a size: once, few, many, or a class if the clone is expanded.

>TRBJ2-5|TRBV6-5|.|many
TGTGCCAGCAGTTACTCCTTGGGTCGGGGGCAAGAGACCCAGTACTTC
CASSYSLGRGQETQYF
>TRBJ2-3|TRBV11-2|TRBD1|many
TGTGCCAGCAGCTGGGGACAGGGGGCGAGGGCGAATACGCAGTATTTT
CASSWGQGARANTQYF
>TRBJ2-5|TRBV29-1|.|many
TGCAGCGTTCGGATCCAGGGGACCCAGTACTTC
CSVRIQGTQYF
>TRBJ2-7|TRBV20-1|TRBD2|many
TGCAGTGCTAAGGGACTAGCGGGAGGGAAGCAGTACTTC
CSAKGLAGGKQYF
>TRBJ2-7|TRBV7-2|.|few
TGTGCCAGCAGTTCCCTTGGGGTCGGAGAGCAGTACTTC
CASSSLGVGEQYF
>TRBJ1-5|TRBV10-3|.|many
TGTGCCATCAGTGAGACGCTGGACCCGCGGAATCAGCCCCAGCATTTT
CAISETLDPRNQPQHF
>TRBJ2-1|TRBV20-1|.|many
TGCAGTGCCAGGGGCGGCCTAAGCTCCTACAATGAGCAGTTCTTC
CSARGGLSSYNEQFF
>TRBJ2-7|TRBV20-1|TRBD2|many
TGCAGTGCTAGAGGGCTAGCGGGGGATGCCTACGAGCAGTACTTC
CSARGLAGDAYEQYF
>TRBJ2-3|TRBV7-2|TRBD2|many
TGTGCCAGCAGCTTAGGGCTAGCGGGAGAGGATACGCAGTATTTT
CASSLGLAGEDTQYF
>TRBJ2-1|TRBV5-1|TRBD1|few
TGCGCCAGCAGCTTAGACAGGGGGCGGACGGGCAATGAGCAGTTCTTC
CASSLDRGRTGNEQFF
>TRBJ2-3|TRBV29-1|TRBD2|many
TGCAGCGCCGCCGGGGGGGTTGGCACAGATACGCAGTATTTT
CSAAGGVGTDTQYF
>TRBJ2-5|TRBV5-1|.|.
TGCGCCAGCAGCCCCCGGGGCGAACCCGAGACCCAGTACTTC
CASSPRGEPETQYF
>TRBJ1-4|TRBV6-1|.|many
TGTGCCAGCAGTGAAAGTGGTAGAGAAAAACTGTTTTTT
CASSESGREKLFF
>TRBJ2-3|TRBV10-3|TRBD2|many
TGTGCCGTCGGGGAGGGCCAAGTAGATACGCAGTATTTT
CAVGEGQVDTQYF
>TRBJ2-1|TRBV7-9|.|few
TGTGCCAGCAGCTTTCACAGTGAGCAGTTCTTC
CASSFHSEQFF
>TRBJ1-2|TRBV20-1|.|many
TGCAGTGCTAGAGGTCCGGGAGTGGGCTACACCTTC
CSARGPGVGYTF
>TRBJ1-4|TRBV18|TRBD1|many
TGTGCCAGCTTCAGGGGGCGCGGAGAAAAACTGTTTTTT
CASFRGRGEKLFF
>TRBJ2-7|TRBV20-1|.|many
TGCAGTGCTCCCGGGCGGTCCAGGGCAGCCGACGAGCAGTACTTC
CSAPGRSRAADEQYF
>TRBJ2-7|TRBV20-1|TRBD2|many
TGCAGTGCTCGCGGACTAGCGGGAGAAGTAACCTACGAGCAGTACTTC
CSARGLAGEVTYEQYF
>TRBJ1-3|TRBV15|TRBD1|many
TGTGCCACCAGCAGAGGGGCGCCAGGGGGAGGCGACTCTGGAAACACCATATATTTT
CATSRGAPGGGDSGNTIYF
>TRBJ1-2|TRBV29-1|TRBD1|many
TGCAGCGTACGGGACAGGGGAGTAAATGGCTACACCTTC
CSVRDRGVNGYTF
>TRBJ1-4|TRBV5-1|.|many
TGCGCCAGCAGCTTGGGTATCTCGATGTTTAATGAAAAACTGTTTTTT
CASSLGISMFNEKLFF
>TRBJ2-1|TRBV27|.|many
TGTGCCAGCAGTTTTGATTCGAGCTCCTACAATGAGCAGTTCTTC
CASSFDSSSYNEQFF
>TRBJ2-3|TRBV5-1|.|many
TGCGCCAGCAGCTTGGGAGGGGACGGAGATACGCAGTATTTT
CASSLGGDGDTQYF
>TRBJ1-1|TRBV5-1|.|many
TGCGCCAGCAGCCTTGGACAGTCTGAAGCTTTCTTT
CASSLGQSEAFF
>TRBJ2-3|TRBV20-1|.|many
TGCAGTGCTAGTTTCAGCACAGATACGCAGTATTTT
CSASFSTDTQYF
>TRBJ1-6|TRBV18|.|.
TGTGCCAGCTCACCAGCCCCGGGACCAAATTCACCCCTCCACTTT
CASSPAPGPNSPLHF
>TRBJ2-1|TRBV4-2|TRBD1|.
TGTGCCAGCAGCCTCAGGGGGACTGAGCAGTTCTTC
CASSLRGTEQFF
>TRBJ2-2|TRBV12-3/TRBV12-4|.|many
TGTGCCAGAGAGTCCAGCACCGGGGAGCTGTTTTTT
CARESSTGELFF
>TRBJ1-2|TRBV4-1|TRBD1|many
TGCGCCAGCAGCCAAGCCGCAGTGACAGGGTCTAACTATGGCTACACCTTC
CASSQAAVTGSNYGYTF
>TRBJ2-3|TRBV7-2|.|many
TGTGCCAGCAGCCAGTCCGCAGGGGCCCCAGCGCAGTATTTT
CASSQSAGAPAQYF
>TRBJ2-5|TRBV29-1|.|many
TGCAGCGCTGATTTGGGGGTTAGAGAGACCCAGTACTTC
CSADLGVRETQYF
>TRBJ2-5|TRBV10-3|.|many
TGTGCCCTGAGGGGGACGCTTCAAGAGACCCAGTACTTC
CALRGTLQETQYF
>TRBJ1-4|TRBV25-1|.|many
TGTGCCAGCAGTCCCGGGACTGGGGTTGAAAAACTGTTTTTT
CASSPGTGVEKLFF
>TRBJ2-1|TRBV7-2|.|few
TGTGCCAGCAGCTTAGCGGGAGAGTTCTACAATGAGCAGTTCTTC
CASSLAGEFYNEQFF
>TRBJ2-5|TRBV6-5|.|many
TGTGCCAGCAGTTACTCGTCGGATCTTGGGGAGACCCAGTACTTC
CASSYSSDLGETQYF
>TRBJ2-2|TRBV7-9|.|many
TGTGCCAGCAATCAGGTGCACACCGGGGAGCTGTTTTTT
CASNQVHTGELFF
>TRBJ1-3|TRBV12-3/TRBV12-4|.|many
TGTGCCAGCAGTTTGCTCAGCTCTGGAAACACCATATATTTT
CASSLLSSGNTIYF
>TRBJ2-1|TRBV18|TRBD2|few
TGTGCCAGCTCACCAGAGGCGGGAGGTTTTGGGGAGCAGTTCTTC
CASSPEAGGFGEQFF
>TRBJ2-3|TRBV20-1|.|many
TGCAGTTTCCTATCTTCAGATACGCAGTATTTT
CSFLSSDTQYF
>TRBJ2-2|TRBV7-9|.|many
TGTGCCAGAGGGAACAGGGAAGATACCGGGGAGCTGTTTTTT
CARGNREDTGELFF
>TRBJ1-4|TRBV20-1|.|many
TGCAGTGCTACTCAGGGAAATGAAAAACTGTTTTTT
CSATQGNEKLFF
>TRBJ2-5|TRBV3-1|.|.
TGTGCCACCTCTCCGAGGCCCCGGTACCAAGAGACCCAGTACTTC
CATSPRPRYQETQYF
>TRBJ1-6|TRBV4-3|.|many
TGCGCCAGCAGCCAGATCTATAATTCACCCCTCCACTTT
CASSQIYNSPLHF
>TRBJ2-1|TRBV6-5|TRBD2|many
TGTGCCAGCACCCAAGGACTAGCGTGGTTCTTC
CASTQGLAWFF
>TRBJ2-5|TRBV20-1|.|.
TGCAGTGCTAGAATGGCGGCTGGGAAAGAGACCCAGTACTTC
CSARMAAGKETQYF
>TRBJ1-1|TRBV20-1|.|many
TGCAGTGCTAGCCTCGGACAGAATGAAGCTTTCTTT
CSASLGQNEAFF
>TRBJ2-7|TRBV29-1|.|many
TGCAGCGTCGATCCCGGGACTGGTACCTACGAGCAGTACTTC
CSVDPGTGTYEQYF
>TRBJ2-7|TRBV5-1|.|few
TGCGCCAGCAGCTTGGAAAGGGGTGGGGAGCAGTACTTC
CASSLERGGEQYF
>TRBJ2-7|TRBV7-2|.|.
TGTGCCAGCAGCTTAGTGGGGGCGCTCCTCTACGAGCAGTACTTC
CASSLVGALLYEQYF
>TRBJ2-7|TRBV11-3|TRBD2|many
TGTGCCAGCAGCTTGCAGGGAGGGTACGAGCAGTACTTC
CASSLQGGYEQYF